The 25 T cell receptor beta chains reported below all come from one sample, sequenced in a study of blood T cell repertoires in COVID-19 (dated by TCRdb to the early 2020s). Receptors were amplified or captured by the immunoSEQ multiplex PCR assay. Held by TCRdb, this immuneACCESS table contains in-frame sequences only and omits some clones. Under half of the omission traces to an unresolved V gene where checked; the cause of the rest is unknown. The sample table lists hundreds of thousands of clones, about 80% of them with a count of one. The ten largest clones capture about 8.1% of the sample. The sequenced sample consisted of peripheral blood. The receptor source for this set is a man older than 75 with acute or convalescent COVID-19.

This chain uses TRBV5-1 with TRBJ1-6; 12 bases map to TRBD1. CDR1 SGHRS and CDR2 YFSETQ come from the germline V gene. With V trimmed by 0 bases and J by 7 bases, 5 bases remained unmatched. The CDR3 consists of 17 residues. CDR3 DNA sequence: TGCGCCAGCAGCTTGGGGGGACAGGGGGCGCGAAATTCACCCCTCCACTTT. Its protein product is CASSLGGQGARNSPLHF. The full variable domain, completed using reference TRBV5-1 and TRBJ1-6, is KAGVTQTPRYLIKTRGQQVTLSCSPISGHRSVSWYQQTPGQGLQFLFEYFSETQRNKGNFPGRFSGRQFSNSRSEMNVSTLELGDSALYLCASSLGGQGARNSPLHFGNGTRLTVT.

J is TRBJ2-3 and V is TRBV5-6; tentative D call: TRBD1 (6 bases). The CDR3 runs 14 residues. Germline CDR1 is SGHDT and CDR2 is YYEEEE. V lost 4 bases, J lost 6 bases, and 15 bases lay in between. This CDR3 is CASSIRDTADTQYF. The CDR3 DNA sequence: TGTGCCAGCAGCATTCGGGACACCGCGGATACGCAGTATTTT.

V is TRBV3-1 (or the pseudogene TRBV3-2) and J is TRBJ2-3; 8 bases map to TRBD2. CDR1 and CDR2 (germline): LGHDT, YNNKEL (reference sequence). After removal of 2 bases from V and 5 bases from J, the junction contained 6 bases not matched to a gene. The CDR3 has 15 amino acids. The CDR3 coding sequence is TGTGCCAGCAGCCAATTCGGACTAGCAGGAGATACGCAGTATTTT. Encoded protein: CASSQFGLAGDTQYF.

The CDR3 sequence is CASRPPERVYGYTF. The DNA of the CDR3 is TGCGCCAGCAGACCCCCGGAGAGAGTTTATGGCTACACCTTC. This chain connects TRBV5-1 to TRBJ1-2, with D uncertain. Trimming cost V 5 bases and J 5 bases, with 16 bases left between them. The germline CDR1 and CDR2 sequences are SGHRS and YFSETQ. The CDR3 runs to 14 residues.

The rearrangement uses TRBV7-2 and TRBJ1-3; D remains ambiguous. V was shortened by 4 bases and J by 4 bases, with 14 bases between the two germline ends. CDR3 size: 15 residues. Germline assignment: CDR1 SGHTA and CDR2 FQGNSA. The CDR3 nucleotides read TGTGCCAGCAGCTCTGCAGGACTTACAGGAAACACCATATATTTT. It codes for CASSSAGLTGNTIYF. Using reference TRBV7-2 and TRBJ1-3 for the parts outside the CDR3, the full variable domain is GAGVSQSPSNKVTEKGKDVELRCDPISGHTALYWYRQSLGQGLEFLIYFQGNSAPDKSGLPSDRFSAERTGGSVSTLTIQRTQQEDSAVYLCASSSAGLTGNTIYFGEGSWLTVV.

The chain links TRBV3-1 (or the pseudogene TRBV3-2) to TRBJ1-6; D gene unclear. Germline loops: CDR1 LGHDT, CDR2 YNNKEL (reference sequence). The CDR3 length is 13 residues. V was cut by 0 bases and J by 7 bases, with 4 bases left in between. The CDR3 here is CASSQESNSPLHF. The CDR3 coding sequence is TGTGCCAGCAGCCAAGAATCAAATTCACCCCTCCACTTT.

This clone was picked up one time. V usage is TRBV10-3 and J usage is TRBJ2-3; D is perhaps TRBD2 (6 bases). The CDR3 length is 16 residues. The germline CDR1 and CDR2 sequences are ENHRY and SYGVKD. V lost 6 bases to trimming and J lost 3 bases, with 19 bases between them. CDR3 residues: CAISAESGGGTDTQYF. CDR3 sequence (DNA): TGTGCCATCAGCGCCGAGTCCGGGGGAGGTACAGATACGCAGTATTTT.

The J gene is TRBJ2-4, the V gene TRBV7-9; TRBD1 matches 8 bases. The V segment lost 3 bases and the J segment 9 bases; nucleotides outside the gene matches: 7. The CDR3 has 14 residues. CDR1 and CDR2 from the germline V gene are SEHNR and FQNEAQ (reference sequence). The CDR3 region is CASSFYSTGGIQYF. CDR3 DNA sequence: TGTGCCAGCAGCTTTTATAGTACAGGGGGCATTCAGTACTTC.

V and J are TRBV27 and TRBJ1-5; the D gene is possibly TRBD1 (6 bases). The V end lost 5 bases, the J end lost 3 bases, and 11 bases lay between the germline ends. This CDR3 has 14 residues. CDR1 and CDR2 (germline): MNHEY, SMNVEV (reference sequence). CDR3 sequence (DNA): TGTGCCAGCAGTACGGACAGAATCAATCAGCCCCAGCATTTT. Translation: CASSTDRINQPQHF.

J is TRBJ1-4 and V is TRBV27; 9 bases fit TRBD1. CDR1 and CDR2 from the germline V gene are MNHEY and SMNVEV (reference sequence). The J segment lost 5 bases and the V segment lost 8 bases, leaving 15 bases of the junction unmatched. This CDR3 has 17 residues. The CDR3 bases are TGTGCCAGCGGGTCGAGTTTGGCCGGACAGGGGAATGAAAAACTGTTTTTT. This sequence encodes CASGSSLAGQGNEKLFF. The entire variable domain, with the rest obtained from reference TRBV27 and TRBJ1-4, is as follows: EAQVTQNPRYLITVTGKKLTVTCSQNMNHEYMSWYRQDPGLGLRQIYYSMNVEVTDKGDVPEGYKVSRKEKRNFPLILESPSPNQTSLYFCASGSSLAGQGNEKLFFGSGTQLSVL.

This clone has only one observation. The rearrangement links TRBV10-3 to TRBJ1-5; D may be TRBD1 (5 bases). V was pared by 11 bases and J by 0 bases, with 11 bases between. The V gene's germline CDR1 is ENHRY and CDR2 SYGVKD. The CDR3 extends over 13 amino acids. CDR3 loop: CAATGYSNQPQHF. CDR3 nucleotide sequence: TGTGCCGCAACAGGTTATAGCAATCAGCCCCAGCATTTT.

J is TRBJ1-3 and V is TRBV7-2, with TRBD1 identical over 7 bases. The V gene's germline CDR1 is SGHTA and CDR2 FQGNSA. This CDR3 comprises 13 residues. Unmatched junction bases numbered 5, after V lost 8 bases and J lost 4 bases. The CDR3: CASSRGMGNTIYF. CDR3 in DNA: TGTGCCAGCTCCAGGGGGATGGGAAACACCATATATTTT.

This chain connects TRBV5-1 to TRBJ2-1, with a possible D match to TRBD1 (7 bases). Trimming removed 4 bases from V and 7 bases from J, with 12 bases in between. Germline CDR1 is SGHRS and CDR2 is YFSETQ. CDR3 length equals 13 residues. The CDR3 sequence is CASSAGQRNEQFF. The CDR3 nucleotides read TGCGCCAGCAGCGCGGGACAGCGAAATGAGCAGTTCTTC.

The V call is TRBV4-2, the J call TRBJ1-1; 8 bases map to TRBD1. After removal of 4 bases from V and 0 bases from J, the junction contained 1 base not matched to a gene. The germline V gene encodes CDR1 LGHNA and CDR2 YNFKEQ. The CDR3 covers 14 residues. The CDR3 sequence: CASSPTGVNTEAFF. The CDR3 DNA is TGTGCCAGCAGCCCGACAGGGGTGAACACTGAAGCTTTCTTT.

In nucleotides, the CDR3 is TGCAGTGCTAGTCCGGGACAGGGAAGGGGACGCACAGATACGCAGTATTTT. This gives the protein CSASPGQGRGRTDTQYF. The rearrangement joins TRBV20-1 to TRBJ2-3; 9 bases align to TRBD1. CDR3 length: 17 amino acids. V gave up 3 bases and J gave up 1 base; unmatched junction bases: 11. CDR1 and CDR2 (germline): DFQATT, SNEGSKA (reference sequence).

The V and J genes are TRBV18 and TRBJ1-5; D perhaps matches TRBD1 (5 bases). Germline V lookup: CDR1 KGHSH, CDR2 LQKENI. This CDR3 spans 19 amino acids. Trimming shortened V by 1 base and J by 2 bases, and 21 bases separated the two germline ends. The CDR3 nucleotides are TGTGCCAGCTCACCACGGGCACAGGTCGGACCTCATGGCAATCAGCCCCAGCATTTT. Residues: CASSPRAQVGPHGNQPQHF.

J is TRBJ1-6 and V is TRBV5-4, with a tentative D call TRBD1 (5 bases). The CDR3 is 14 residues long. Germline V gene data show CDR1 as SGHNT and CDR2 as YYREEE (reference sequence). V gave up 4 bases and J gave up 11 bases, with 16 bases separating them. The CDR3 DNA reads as TGTGCCAGCAGCGATTCAGGGATAGGGACACCCCTCCACTTT. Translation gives CASSDSGIGTPLHF. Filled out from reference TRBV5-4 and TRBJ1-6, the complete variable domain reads ETGVTQSPTHLIKTRGQQVTLRCSSQSGHNTVSWYQQALGQGPQFIFQYYREEENGRGNFPPRFSGLQFPNYSSELNVNALELDDSALYLCASSDSGIGTPLHFGNGTRLTVT.

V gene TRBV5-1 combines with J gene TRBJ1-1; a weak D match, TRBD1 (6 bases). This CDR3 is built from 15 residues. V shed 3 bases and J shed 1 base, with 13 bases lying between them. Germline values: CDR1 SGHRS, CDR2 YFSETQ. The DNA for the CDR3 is TGCGCCAGCAGCTACCAAACAGGGACGAACACTGAAGCTTTCTTT. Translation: CASSYQTGTNTEAFF.

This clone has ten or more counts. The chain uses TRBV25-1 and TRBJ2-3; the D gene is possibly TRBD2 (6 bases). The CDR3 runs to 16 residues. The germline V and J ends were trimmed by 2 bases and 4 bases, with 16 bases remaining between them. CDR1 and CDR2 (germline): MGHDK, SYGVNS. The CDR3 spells CASSEGGKVWSDTQYF. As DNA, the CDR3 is TGTGCCAGCAGTGAAGGGGGGAAGGTCTGGTCAGATACGCAGTATTTT.

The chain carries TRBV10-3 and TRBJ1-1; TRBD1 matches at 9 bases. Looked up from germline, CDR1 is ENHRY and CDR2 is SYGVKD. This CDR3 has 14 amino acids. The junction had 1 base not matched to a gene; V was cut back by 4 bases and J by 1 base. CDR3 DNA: TGTGCCATCAGTGTGGACAGGGGGAACACTGAAGCTTTCTTT. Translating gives CAISVDRGNTEAFF.

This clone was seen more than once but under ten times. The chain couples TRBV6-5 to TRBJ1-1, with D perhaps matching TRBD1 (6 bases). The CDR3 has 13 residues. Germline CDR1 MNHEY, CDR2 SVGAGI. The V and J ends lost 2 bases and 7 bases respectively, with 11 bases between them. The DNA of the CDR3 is TGTGCCAGCAGTTACGTGCTCAGGGGTGAAGCTTTCTTT. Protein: CASSYVLRGEAFF.

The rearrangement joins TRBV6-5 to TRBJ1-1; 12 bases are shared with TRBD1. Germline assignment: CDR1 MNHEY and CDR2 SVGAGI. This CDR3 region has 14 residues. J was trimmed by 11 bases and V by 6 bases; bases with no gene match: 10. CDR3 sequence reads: CASSAAGTGGLAFF. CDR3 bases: TGTGCCAGCAGCGCAGCCGGGACAGGGGGCTTGGCTTTCTTT.

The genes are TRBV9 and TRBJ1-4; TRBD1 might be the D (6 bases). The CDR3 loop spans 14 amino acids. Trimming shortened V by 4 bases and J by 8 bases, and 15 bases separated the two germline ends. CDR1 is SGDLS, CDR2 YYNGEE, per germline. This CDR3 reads CASSSRQDGEKLFF. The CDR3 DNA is TGTGCCAGCAGCTCCAGACAGGACGGGGAAAAACTGTTTTTT.

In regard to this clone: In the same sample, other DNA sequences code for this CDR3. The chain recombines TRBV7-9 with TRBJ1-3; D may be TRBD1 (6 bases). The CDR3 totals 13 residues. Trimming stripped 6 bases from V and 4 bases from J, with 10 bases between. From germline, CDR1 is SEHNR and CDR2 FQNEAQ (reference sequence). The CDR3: CASRSGDGNTIYF. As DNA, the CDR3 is TGTGCCAGCAGGTCAGGGGACGGAAACACCATATATTTT.

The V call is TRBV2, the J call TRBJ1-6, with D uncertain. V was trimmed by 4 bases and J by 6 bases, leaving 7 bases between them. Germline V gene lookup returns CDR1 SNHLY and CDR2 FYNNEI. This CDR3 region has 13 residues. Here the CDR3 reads CASSADFNSPLHF. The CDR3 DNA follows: TGTGCCAGCAGTGCCGACTTTAATTCACCCCTCCACTTT.